The 24 T cell receptor beta chains below were found in one sample sequenced in a study of identical twins. TCRdb passed the 5' RACE reads through MiXCR, listing each CDR3 protein once. The sample holds hundreds of thousands of distinct CDR3 sequences, more than 9% seen once. The sample was also reused in another study, on yellow fever vaccine responses in identical twins.

Sequenced: PBMCs. The receptors were sampled from a woman between 18 and 30 years old in good health.

The chain uses TRBV20-1 and TRBJ2-6; D unresolved. This CDR3 has 12 amino acids. The ends were cut back, 1 base at V and 9 bases at J, with 7 bases in the middle. CDR1 and CDR2 (germline): DFQATT, SNEGSKA (reference sequence). CDR3 sequence reads: CSARGVDNVLTF. Written as DNA, the CDR3 is TGCAGTGCTAGAGGGGTGGACAACGTCCTGACTTTC.

The chain carries TRBV4-1 and TRBJ1-4, with D perhaps matching TRBD1 (5 bases). Germline V gives CDR1 MGHRA, CDR2 YSYEKL. The CDR3 runs to 14 residues. Trimming cost V 3 bases and J 8 bases, with 13 bases left between them. The CDR3 spells CASSQAPGTEKLFF. The DNA of the CDR3 is TGCGCCAGCAGCCAGGCCCCGGGGACCGAAAAACTGTTTTTT.

This chain uses TRBV7-3 with TRBJ2-1, with no clear D. Germline V gene data show CDR1 as SGHTA and CDR2 as FQGTGA. The CDR3 covers 12 residues. Trimming cost V 8 bases and J 5 bases, with 10 bases left between them. The CDR3 DNA follows: TGTGCCAGCGGCGGCACGGACAATGAGCAGTTCTTC. Protein sequence: CASGGTDNEQFF.

The J gene is TRBJ2-1, the V gene TRBV28; 7 nucleotides match TRBD2. Germline V gives CDR1 MDHEN, CDR2 SYDVKM. The CDR3 spans 15 residues. V was pared by 6 bases and J by 4 bases, with 9 bases of the junction left unmatched. CDR3 sequence: CASSSLADQYNEQFF. The CDR3 region has the DNA TGTGCCAGCAGCTCCCTAGCGGATCAATACAATGAGCAGTTCTTC.

This chain uses TRBV5-5 with TRBJ1-1; 9 nucleotides align to TRBD1. Unmatched junction bases numbered 5, after V lost 4 bases and J lost 1 base. Germline V lookup: CDR1 SGHKS, CDR2 YYEKEE (reference sequence). There are 15 residues in the CDR3. CDR3 in amino acids: CASSPTGGSNTEAFF. CDR3 nucleotides: TGTGCCAGCAGCCCGACAGGGGGATCGAACACTGAAGCTTTCTTT.

CDR3: CASSELGGPYEQYF. The CDR3 DNA sequence: TGTGCCAGCAGTGAATTGGGGGGCCCCTACGAGCAGTACTTC. The V gene is TRBV25-1, the J gene TRBJ2-7, with D possibly called TRBD1 or TRBD2 (6 bases each). V dropped 1 base and J dropped 2 bases, with 9 bases sitting between them. The CDR3 totals 14 residues. Germline V gene lookup returns CDR1 MGHDK and CDR2 SYGVNS.

Only a few counts were recorded for this clonotype. The V and J genes are TRBV19 and TRBJ2-1, with 7 bases aligning to TRBD2. Germline CDR1 is LNHDA and CDR2 is SQIVND (reference sequence). The CDR3 length is 15 residues. V trimming: 9 bases; J trimming: 6 bases; junction bases outside the gene matches: 14. CDR3 residues: CASTGWEGKGNEQFF. CDR3 coding DNA: TGTGCCAGCACGGGGTGGGAGGGGAAAGGCAATGAGCAGTTCTTC. Full variable domain (rest looked up from reference TRBV19 and TRBJ2-1): DGGITQSPKYLFRKEGQNVTLSCEQNLNHDAMYWYRQDPGQGLRLIYYSQIVNDFQKGDIAEGYSVSREKKESFPLTVTSAQKNPTAFYLCASTGWEGKGNEQFFGPGTRLTVL.

J is TRBJ2-5 and V is TRBV5-1, with D possibly TRBD2 on 5 matching bases. Germline lookup yields CDR1 SGHRS and CDR2 YFSETQ. This CDR3 comprises 16 residues. V lost 3 bases, J lost 1 base, and 16 bases lay in between. Here the CDR3 reads CASSWSISDSQETQYF. The CDR3 DNA reads as TGCGCCAGCAGCTGGTCGATCTCGGACTCCCAAGAGACCCAGTACTTC.

Many counts were recorded for this clonotype. CDR3 sequence: CASSLVAEAFF. The CDR3 DNA is TGTGCCAGCAGCTTAGTGGCTGAAGCTTTCTTT. The chain recombines TRBV7-9 with TRBJ1-1, with D unclear. Germline-derived CDR1 and CDR2 are SEHNR and FQNEAQ (reference sequence). Trimming pared 1 base from V and 6 bases from J, leaving 3 bases between. The CDR3 covers 11 residues.

The rearrangement links TRBV2 to TRBJ2-1, with D perhaps TRBD1 (6 bases). Germline V gives CDR1 SNHLY, CDR2 FYNNEI. The CDR3 runs to 11 residues. Trimming removed 11 bases at V and 5 bases at J, with 10 bases between. The CDR3 DNA is TGTGCCGGAGACAGGAACAATGAGCAGTTCTTC. Protein product: CAGDRNNEQFF. Full variable domain (rest looked up from reference TRBV2 and TRBJ2-1): EPEVTQTPSHQVTQMGQEVILRCVPISNHLYFYWYRQILGQKVEFLVSFYNNEISEKSEIFDDQFSVERPDGSNFTLKIRSTKLEDSAMYFCAGDRNNEQFFGPGTRLTVL.

This clonotype showed up just a few times. The V gene is TRBV6-2 or TRBV6-3, the J gene TRBJ2-2; D possibly uses TRBD1 or TRBD2 (5 bases each). Germline CDR1 and CDR2: MNHEY and SVGEGT. CDR3 length: 13 amino acids. The germline V and J ends were trimmed by 8 bases and 5 bases, with 12 bases remaining between them. The CDR3 spells CASVRGQTGELFF. CDR3 DNA sequence: TGTGCCAGCGTGAGGGGCCAGACCGGGGAGCTGTTTTTT.

There are a few counts of this clonotype. J is TRBJ2-1 and V is TRBV3-1; 7 nucleotides align to TRBD2. Trimming removed 1 base from V and 4 bases from J; junction bases left unmatched: 4. The germline gives CDR1 LGHDT, CDR2 YNNKEL (reference sequence). The CDR3 loop spans 15 amino acids. The CDR3 loop reads CASSQGTRNYNEQFF. CDR3 DNA: TGTGCCAGCAGCCAAGGGACTAGGAATTACAATGAGCAGTTCTTC.

The chain joins TRBV10-3 to TRBJ1-2; D possibly corresponds to TRBD1 (5 bases). V gave up 9 bases and J gave up 2 bases, with 13 bases separating them. The length of the CDR3 is 13 residues. Germline values: CDR1 ENHRY, CDR2 SYGVKD. CDR3 bases: TGTGCCATTACGAGGGGCCCGAACTATGGCTACACCTTC. Protein sequence: CAITRGPNYGYTF.

The V gene is TRBV5-1, the J gene TRBJ2-3; 9 bases align to TRBD2. In germline, CDR1 is SGHRS, CDR2 YFSETQ. V dropped 1 base and J dropped 4; count of bases not matched to a gene: 10. The CDR3 covers 17 residues. This CDR3 is CASSLSLGLAIPDTQYF. CDR3 sequence (DNA): TGCGCCAGCAGCTTGTCATTAGGACTAGCGATACCAGATACGCAGTATTTT.

This sequence joins TRBV10-3 and TRBJ2-1, with 7 bases fitting TRBD1. Germline V gives CDR1 ENHRY, CDR2 SYGVKD. The CDR3 sequence is 17 residues long. Trimming removed 1 base from V and 4 bases from J; junction bases left unmatched: 10. The CDR3 sequence: CAISEFVRDSKYNEQFF. In nucleotides, the CDR3 is TGTGCCATCAGTGAGTTTGTCCGGGACAGCAAATACAATGAGCAGTTCTTC.

In this sample, this clonotype turned up a few times. One base away lies a much larger clone, so this may be a sequencing read error. V gene TRBV5-1 combines with J gene TRBJ1-3; D unresolved. The CDR3 has 13 residues. CDR1 and CDR2 from the germline V gene are SGHRS and YFSETQ. Trimming shortened V by 0 bases and J by 4 bases, and 5 bases separated the two germline ends. CDR3 DNA sequence: TGCGCCAGCAGCTTGGACAGAGGAAACACCATATATTTT. Translation gives CASSLDRGNTIYF.

This clonotype was seen at least ten times. This chain uses TRBV12-3 or TRBV12-4 with TRBJ1-1; D not certain. V lost 1 base and J 2 bases, leaving 5 bases between the germline ends. This CDR3 contains 13 residues. CDR3 nucleotide sequence: TGTGCCAGCAGTTTAGGGTTTAACACTGAAGCTTTCTTT. Protein product: CASSLGFNTEAFF.

This clonotype was detected only a few times. This rearrangement joins TRBV28 to TRBJ2-7; 8 bases are shared with TRBD1. The germline gives CDR1 MDHEN, CDR2 SYDVKM. V trimming: 5 bases; J trimming: 0 bases; junction bases outside the gene matches: 9. The CDR3 extends over 16 amino acids. The CDR3 region is CASSPPGTGVSYEQYF. CDR3 nucleotides: TGTGCCAGCAGTCCCCCCGGGACAGGAGTCTCCTACGAGCAGTACTTC.

This clonotype was found a few times. The chain joins TRBV12-3 or TRBV12-4 to TRBJ2-7, with 13 bases fitting TRBD2. The V segment lost 3 bases and the J segment 4 bases; nucleotides outside the gene matches: 0. This CDR3 comprises 14 residues. The CDR3 here is CASSLTSGRYEQYF. CDR3 DNA: TGTGCCAGCAGTTTGACTAGCGGGAGGTACGAGCAGTACTTC.

V gene TRBV6-5 combines with J gene TRBJ2-1; no reliable D call. The V end was cut by 4 bases, the J end by 9 bases, with 16 bases between. The CDR3 runs 14 residues. Germline V gives CDR1 MNHEY, CDR2 SVGAGI. The CDR3 DNA sequence: TGTGCCAGCAGTTCCCTAGTTAGCAATGGTGAGCAGTTCTTC. Translating gives CASSSLVSNGEQFF.

The table lists this clonotype with many counts. V gene TRBV5-1 combines with J gene TRBJ2-1; weak D call: TRBD2 (6 bases). Germline CDR1 and CDR2: SGHRS and YFSETQ. Trimming took off 1 base at V and 7 bases at J, with 15 bases between the two ends. This CDR3 has 15 amino acids. The CDR3, as DNA: TGCGCCAGCAGCTTGCCGGGAGCGTCGAAGAATGAGCAGTTCTTC. Translating it yields CASSLPGASKNEQFF.

This chain connects TRBV9 to TRBJ1-1; no clear D. The CDR3 is made up of 13 amino acids. Trimming removed 3 bases at V and 2 bases at J, with 8 bases between. Germline-derived CDR1 and CDR2 are SGDLS and YYNGEE. CDR3 DNA sequence: TGTGCCAGCAGCGGGCCAGTAAACACTGAAGCTTTCTTT. Amino acid sequence: CASSGPVNTEAFF.

The gene calls are TRBV10-3 and TRBJ2-7, with 10 bases lining up with TRBD2. The CDR3 sequence is 15 residues long. Germline trimming cut 4 bases from V and 0 bases from J; bases unmatched to any gene: 3. Germline V gene sequence: CDR1 ENHRY, CDR2 SYGVKD. The CDR3 DNA reads TGTGCCATCAGTGTTAGCGGGGGGAGCTCCTACGAGCAGTACTTC. Translation: CAISVSGGSSYEQYF.

The J gene is TRBJ2-1, the V gene TRBV7-3, with 11 nucleotides matching TRBD2. Unmatched junction bases numbered 6, after V lost 3 bases and J lost 8 bases. The CDR3 runs to 15 residues. Germline CDR1 SGHTA, CDR2 FQGTGA. CDR3 bases: TGTGCCAGCAGCTTGGGACTAGCGGAAAGGGATGAGCAGTTCTTC. As protein: CASSLGLAERDEQFF.